This T cell receptor (beta chain) was captured in a study of blood T cell repertoires in COVID-19. In the study overall: Specimens from acute and convalescent COVID-19 originated in the United States, Italy and Spain. T cells, B-cell-depleted T cells, or PBMCs provided the cDNA or gDNA that served as material.

Original methodology: Researchers report that nucleated cell counts were estimated from reference gene primer amplification. The table came from immunoSEQ multiplex PCR; TCRdb's copy has only in-frame clones and leaves some out. V and J calls and clone size are those listed in that table; D and trimming were worked out from the DNA. The sample includes 100,000 to 120,000 clones, almost 80% seen only once; the top ten take roughly 17%. The sequenced material came from peripheral blood. This receptor was identified in an elderly woman with active or convalescent COVID-19.

The chain's CDR3 is CASSFNRDRGPTDTQYF. CDR3 bases: TGTGCCAGCAGTTTCAACCGAGACAGGGGGCCCACAGATACGCAGTATTTT. This chain links TRBV28 with TRBJ2-3; 10 nucleotides match TRBD1. V dropped 3 bases and J dropped 2; count of bases not matched to a gene: 8. The germline V gene has CDR1 MDHEN and CDR2 SYDVKM. The CDR3 is 17 residues long.